The 12 T cell receptor beta chains given below trace back to one sample, sequenced in a study of PD-1 blockade in classical Hodgkin lymphoma. Data came from immunoSEQ multiplex PCR; TCRdb stores just in-frame clones and leaves some out. The sample yields approximately 9,900 clones, just under 75% seen once. Relapse after autologous stem cell transplantation occurred in every patient, and brentuximab vedotin exposure varied. With magnetic negative selection, CD4+ T cells were purified from PBMCs that had been thawed. The sample consisted of CD4+ T cells from blood, taken at baseline. Source of these receptors: a human donor with classical Hodgkin lymphoma.

This chain connects TRBV6-1 to TRBJ1-1; tentatively, D is TRBD1 (6 bases). CDR3 size: 18 residues. V lost 3 bases to trimming and J lost 5 bases, with 25 bases between them. The germline V gene encodes CDR1 MNHNS and CDR2 SASEGT. CDR3 sequence reads: CASSDWGSLGGDATEAFF. CDR3 coding DNA: TGTGCCAGCAGTGATTGGGGTAGCCTGGGGGGCGATGCTACTGAAGCTTTCTTT.

This chain links TRBV29-1 with TRBJ2-3; a weak D match, TRBD2 (7 bases). Germline V lookup: CDR1 SQVTM, CDR2 ANQGSEA. This CDR3 has 16 residues. V was shortened by 5 bases and J by 4 bases, with 22 bases between the two germline ends. In DNA, the CDR3 is TGCAGCGTTTCGAAACCGGGGCGGGGGCGCTCAGATACGCAGTATTTT. Encoded protein: CSVSKPGRGRSDTQYF.

This clone was seen only a few times. This chain joins TRBV5-1 and TRBJ2-5; perhaps TRBD2 as D (7 bases). V dropped 0 bases and J dropped 5 bases, with 11 bases sitting between them. From germline, CDR1 is SGHRS and CDR2 YFSETQ. The CDR3 covers 14 residues. CDR3 coding DNA: TGCGCCAGCAGCTTGGAGGGGGGGCGGGAGACCCAGTACTTC. Translation gives CASSLEGGRETQYF. Together with reference TRBV5-1 and TRBJ2-5, the CDR3 gives the full variable domain: KAGVTQTPRYLIKTRGQQVTLSCSPISGHRSVSWYQQTPGQGLQFLFEYFSETQRNKGNFPGRFSGRQFSNSRSEMNVSTLELGDSALYLCASSLEGGRETQYFGPGTRLLVL.

The table lists this clone with a few counts. This chain links TRBV7-9 with TRBJ1-5; D is ambiguous. This CDR3 spans 13 amino acids. Trimming stripped 1 base from V and 9 bases from J, with 10 bases between. Germline V CDR1 and CDR2: SEHNR, FQNEAQ (reference sequence). The CDR3, as DNA: TGTGCCAGCAGCTTAGATGGAGATCGGCCCCAGCATTTT. Amino acid sequence: CASSLDGDRPQHF.

This clone was detected a few times. This rearrangement joins TRBV29-1 to TRBJ1-1; 7 positions agree with TRBD1. The CDR3 is made up of 12 amino acids. V lost 7 bases, J lost 4 bases, and 6 bases stayed unmatched. From germline, CDR1 is SQVTM and CDR2 ANQGSEA. The CDR3 loop reads CSGNTGATEAFF. CDR3 in DNA: TGCAGCGGCAACACAGGGGCCACTGAAGCTTTCTTT. Variable domain in full (rest from reference TRBV29-1 and TRBJ1-1): SAVISQKPSRDICQRGTSLTIQCQVDSQVTMMFWYRQQPGQSLTLIATANQGSEATYESGFVIDKFPISRPNLTFSTLTVSNMSPEDSSIYLCSGNTGATEAFFGQGTRLTVV.

The V gene is TRBV29-1, the J gene TRBJ2-7; 8 bases are a match to TRBD2. V lost 6 bases, J lost 4 bases, and 8 bases stayed unmatched. Germline-derived CDR1 and CDR2 are SQVTM and ANQGSEA. The CDR3 contains 13 residues. CDR3 protein: CSVESGSGYEQYF. CDR3 bases: TGCAGCGTCGAGAGCGGGAGTGGGTACGAGCAGTACTTC.

The chain is built from TRBV10-3 and TRBJ2-3; D call uncertain. Germline loops: CDR1 ENHRY, CDR2 SYGVKD. The CDR3 has 14 residues. Trimming left V 4 bases short and J 2 bases short, with 10 bases between. The CDR3: CAISADSLTDTQYF. The CDR3 nucleotides are TGTGCCATCAGTGCTGACTCTCTCACAGATACGCAGTATTTT.

This chain joins TRBV7-8 and TRBJ1-5, with 9 bases fitting TRBD1. Germline assignment: CDR1 SGHVS and CDR2 FQNEAQ. CDR3 length: 16 amino acids. Trimming cost V 5 bases and J 6 bases; bases outside gene matches: 11. CDR3 nucleotide sequence: TGTGCCAGCAGCCCGTACCGACAGGGGGTAAGTCAGCCCCAGCATTTT. Translation: CASSPYRQGVSQPQHF.

The rearrangement uses TRBV5-6 and TRBJ2-7; the D call may be TRBD1 or TRBD2 (5 bases each). In germline, CDR1 is SGHDT, CDR2 YYEEEE. The V end was cut by 2 bases, the J end by 2 bases, with 8 bases between. The CDR3 is made up of 13 amino acids. The CDR3, as DNA: TGTGCCAGCAGCTTCTGGGGACCCTACGAGCAGTACTTC. Translated: CASSFWGPYEQYF.

V usage is TRBV5-1 and J usage is TRBJ2-5; 9 nucleotides match TRBD1. V shed 4 bases and J 4 bases; nucleotides not matched to a gene: 14. This CDR3 is 17 amino acids long. Germline V CDR1 and CDR2: SGHRS, YFSETQ. The CDR3 loop is CASSQQPQGARGETQYF. The CDR3 coding sequence is TGCGCCAGCAGCCAGCAACCACAGGGGGCGAGGGGAGAGACCCAGTACTTC. Full variable domain (remainder filled in from reference TRBV5-1 and TRBJ2-5): KAGVTQTPRYLIKTRGQQVTLSCSPISGHRSVSWYQQTPGQGLQFLFEYFSETQRNKGNFPGRFSGRQFSNSRSEMNVSTLELGDSALYLCASSQQPQGARGETQYFGPGTRLLVL.

This clone was detected a few times. The gene calls are TRBV5-1 and TRBJ1-3; unclear D gene. CDR3 length: 11 residues. Germline CDR1 reads SGHRS; CDR2 reads YFSETQ. Trimming removed 4 bases at V and 4 bases at J, with 3 bases between. This chain's CDR3 is CASSDGNTIYF. CDR3 DNA: TGCGCCAGCAGCGACGGAAACACCATATATTTT.

The J gene is TRBJ2-5, the V gene TRBV20-1; D is unclear. This CDR3 has 10 residues. The germline CDR1 and CDR2 sequences are DFQATT and SNEGSKA (reference sequence). Trimming took off 5 bases at V and 5 bases at J, with 6 bases between the two ends. CDR3 DNA sequence: TGCAGTGCTCCCCCCGAGACCCAGTACTTC. This translates into CSAPPETQYF.